This TCR beta chain was retrieved from a study of molecular identifiers for immune sequencing clone quantification (dated by TCRdb to the late 2010s). Describing the broader study: For a replicate experiment, the RNA from either approximately 20,000 or 100,000 naive CD8 T cells was divided into five aliquots, and four of those aliquots went on to sequencing. This methods study benchmarked molecular-identifier clustering-based TCR repertoire sequencing (MIDCIRS) and TCR RNA copy counting, using CD8 T cells to do so.

Paper-wide results and their limitations: Highly expanded clone sizes could be underestimated because identical TCR molecules may share a barcode. Naive libraries contained spiked-in Jurkat TCR RNA (approximately nine copies' worth), which is not part of the donor repertoire. A single cell's worth of spiked-in Jurkat TCR RNA was reported detectable even among one million naive CD8 T cells. In CMV-specific effector cells, clones with more than 20 RNA copies accounted for over 98% of molecules, whereas in naive cells such clones accounted for under 1%. Modeling estimated about three recovered TCR RNA copies per cell, compared with approximately 9.5 by digital PCR, which implies around 30% capture efficiency. When barcode sub-clustering was omitted, TCR diversity was inflated by chimeric consensus sequences, with chimeras reaching as high as 47%.

Libraries of naive CD8 T cells were built from anywhere between about 17,000 and 1,000,000 sorted cells, with 10%, 30% or 50% of the purified RNA used. Naive CD8 T cells were FACS-sorted as CD8+CD4-CCR7+CD45RA+ on a BD FACSAria II into RLT Plus buffer. Detection sensitivity was tested by spiking Jurkat RNA equal to some 11 TCR copies' worth into samples containing roughly 17,000-1,100,000 naive CD8 T cells. CD8 T cells were enriched with RosetteSep CD8+ T Cell Enrichment Cocktail and Ficoll-Paque, followed by ACK red cell lysis. The CDR3 goes from the cysteine to the phenylalanine over 14 residues. Only the CDR3 DNA is retained, 42 bases long and in frame from the first base. The germline ends are 10 bases apart after V is trimmed by 2 bases and J by 3 bases. CDR1 and CDR2 are drawn from the germline V gene (reference sequence): GTSNPN, SVGIG. Receptor amplification or capture employed PCR. Sequencing took place on a NextSeq 500. Bulk TCR libraries were made following a previously described method, with the TCR primers given in Table S5. Purification of total RNA was performed with the Qiagen AllPrep DNA/RNA kit. Reads from multiple sequencing runs of the same library were pooled before analysis. The authors' pipeline ran thus. Only reads with exact TCR constant sequence were kept, trimmed to 150 nt, and grouped by their 12-nt molecular barcodes. Reads in each barcode group were sub-clustered using a 15% Levenshtein threshold, and a quality-weighted consensus sequence was built for each RNA molecule. Non-functional sequences were discarded, and so were lower-count sequences lying one edit away from another sequence. Barcode sub-clusters with fewer than 20% of the maximum read count were removed, based on fitting two negative binomial distributions. The public sequencing data were trimmed at Q25 with fastp and processed into clonotypes with MiXCR by TCRdb, which kept only in-frame beta chains. CDR3 protein sequences are deduplicated, and each keeps its most common genes and DNA. The V and J calls, along with clone size, are taken from TCRdb and not from the paper's own processing. The sample yields approximately 680,000 distinct CDR3 sequences; roughly 25% were counted once. In total, the top ten clones hold about 0.84% of the sample.

With regard to this clonotype: Its antigen specificity is not known. Nothing much larger sits one base from this clone, and base qualities are not available.

The receptor comes from a human donor in good health. Some libraries in this study had Jurkat cell RNA spiked in. The sequenced sample was naive CD8+ T cells from blood, with Jurkat cell RNA spiked in. The cell subset or site label for this specimen denotes: FACS-sorted CD8+CD4-CCR7+CD45RA+ naive T cells. The chain is encoded by TRBV30 joined to TRBJ2-2; the D gene is possibly TRBD1 or TRBD2, with 5 bases matching each. Here the CDR3 is given as CAWSLGDHTGELFF. The DNA is TGTGCCTGGAGTTTGGGGGACCACACCGGGGAGCTGTTTTTT.